This T cell receptor (beta chain) was profiled in a study of cytomegalovirus exposure and HLA in healthy donors. This CDR3 contains 15 residues. V was pared by 6 bases and J by 0 bases, with 6 bases of the junction left unmatched. The V gene's germline CDR1 is SGHRS and CDR2 YFSETQ. Primers: 60 Vbeta forward and 13 Jbeta reverse. Clones were read by immunoSEQ multiplex PCR, and TCRdb kept only the in-frame ones, dropping some. The sample has fewer than 180,000 clones, 55% to 75% seen once. This sequence originates from an older woman in good health and CMV-seropositive. Sequenced input: PBMCs. The J gene is TRBJ2-1, the V gene TRBV5-1; 7 bases are a match to TRBD1. In DNA form, the CDR3 reads TGCGCCAGCACCCAGGGGGAGTTCTCCTACAATGAGCAGTTCTTC. Its translation: CASTQGEFSYNEQFF.